The rows below give T cell receptor beta chains drawn from one sample of a study of cytomegalovirus exposure and HLA in healthy donors. The repertoire was sequenced with immunoSEQ multiplex PCR; TCRdb's copy has only in-frame clones and lacks some. In the table there are about 140,000 clones, 60% to 85% of which are singletons. The sample comprised PBMCs. The receptors were sampled from a male donor in good health and CMV-seropositive. CDR3s include the opening cysteine and the closing phenylalanine or tryptophan.

TRBV27,CASSNKGAVWFSPLHF
TRBV2,CATRLQGSTNEKLFF
TRBV28,CASSFRDGGWETQYF
TRBV6-1,CASKDRGETQYF
TRBV28,CASSLYDRGPQEQYF
TRBV11-3,CASSRSPRAGPLWETQYF
TRBV9,CASSEIGNEQFF
TRBV5-6,CASSTGLTDEEYF
TRBV19,CASTDRGKSYNEQFF
TRBV5-6,CASSGRAGNTIYF
TRBV5-5,CASSLVREVYEQYF
TRBV25-1,CASSDIQGAGTEAFF
TRBV6-6,CATQAGGTDTQYF
TRBV5-4,CASRLDSNTEAFF
TRBV19,CASSIWETGLPRAFF
TRBV2,CASIGGANEQFF
TRBV19,CASQGAFTEAFF
TRBV28,CASSPLIFEAQYF
TRBV6-1,CASSEVMGGVTEAFF
TRBV2,CASSEDGGTDTQYF
TRBV30,CAWSGAGVNTEAFF
TRBV7-2,CASSLAGLAGSTDTQYF
TRBV11-3,CASSRTGSLNEQFF
TRBV2,CASSEGGRLAETQYF
TRBV11-3,CASSSAPNTEAFF
TRBV7-8,CASSLAVTLTYEQYF
TRBV7-9,CASSASLYTGSSYEQYF